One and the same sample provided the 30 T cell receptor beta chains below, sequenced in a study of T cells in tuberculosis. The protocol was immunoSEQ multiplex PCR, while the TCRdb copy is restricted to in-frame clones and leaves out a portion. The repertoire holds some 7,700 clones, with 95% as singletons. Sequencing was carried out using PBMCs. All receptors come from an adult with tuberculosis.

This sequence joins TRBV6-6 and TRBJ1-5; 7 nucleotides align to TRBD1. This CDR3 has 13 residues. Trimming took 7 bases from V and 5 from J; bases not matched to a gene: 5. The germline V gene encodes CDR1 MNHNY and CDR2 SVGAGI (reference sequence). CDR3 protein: CASTDREHQPQHF. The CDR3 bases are TGTGCCAGCACCGACAGGGAACATCAGCCCCAGCATTTT.

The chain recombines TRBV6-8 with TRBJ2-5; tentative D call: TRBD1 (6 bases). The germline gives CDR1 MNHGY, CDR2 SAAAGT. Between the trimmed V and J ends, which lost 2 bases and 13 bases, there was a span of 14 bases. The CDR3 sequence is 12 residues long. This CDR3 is CASSYKGVWRYF. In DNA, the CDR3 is TGTGCCAGCAGTTACAAGGGGGTTTGGCGGTACTTC.

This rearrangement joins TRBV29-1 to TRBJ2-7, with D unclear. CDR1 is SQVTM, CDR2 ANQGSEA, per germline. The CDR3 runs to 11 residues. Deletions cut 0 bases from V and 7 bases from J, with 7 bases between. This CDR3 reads CSVEDAWEQYF. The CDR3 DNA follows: TGCAGCGTTGAAGACGCGTGGGAGCAGTACTTC.

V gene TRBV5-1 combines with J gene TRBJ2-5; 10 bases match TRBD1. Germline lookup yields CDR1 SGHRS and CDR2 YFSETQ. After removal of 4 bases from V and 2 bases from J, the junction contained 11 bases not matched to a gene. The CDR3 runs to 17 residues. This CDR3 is CASSRPTRDRGQETQYF. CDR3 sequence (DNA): TGCGCCAGCAGCCGACCCACCCGGGACAGGGGTCAAGAGACCCAGTACTTC.

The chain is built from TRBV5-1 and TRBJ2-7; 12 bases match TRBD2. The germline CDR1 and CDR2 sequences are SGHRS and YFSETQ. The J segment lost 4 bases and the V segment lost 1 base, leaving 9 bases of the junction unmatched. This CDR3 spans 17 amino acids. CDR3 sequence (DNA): TGCGCCAGCAGCTTGCCCCTGACTAGCGGGAGTTTTTACGAGCAGTACTTC. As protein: CASSLPLTSGSFYEQYF.

The CDR3 DNA sequence: TGTGCCAGCAGCCCCGGAGCTCAAACAGATACGCAGTATTTT. Its protein is CASSPGAQTDTQYF. This chain uses TRBV11-3 with TRBJ2-3; D ambiguous. The CDR3 has 14 residues. V dropped 5 bases and J dropped 3 bases, with 12 bases sitting between them. Germline V gene data show CDR1 as SGHNT and CDR2 as YENEEA. The complete variable domain, with remaining parts taken from reference TRBV11-3 and TRBJ2-3, reads EAGVVQSPRYKIIEKKQPVAFWCNPISGHNTLYWYLQNLGQGPELLIRYENEEAVDDSQLPKDRFSAERLKGVDSTLKIQPAELGDSAVYLCASSPGAQTDTQYFGPGTRLTVL.

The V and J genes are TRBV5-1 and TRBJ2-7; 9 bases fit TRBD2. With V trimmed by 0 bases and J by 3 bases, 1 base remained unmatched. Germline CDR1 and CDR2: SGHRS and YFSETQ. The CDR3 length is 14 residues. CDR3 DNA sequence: TGCGCCAGCAGCTTGGGACTAGCGGACTACGAGCAGTACTTC. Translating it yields CASSLGLADYEQYF.

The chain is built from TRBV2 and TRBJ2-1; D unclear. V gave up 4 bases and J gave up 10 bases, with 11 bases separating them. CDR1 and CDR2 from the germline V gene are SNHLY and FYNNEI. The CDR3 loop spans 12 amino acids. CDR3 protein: CASSVARSEQFF. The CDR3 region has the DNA TGTGCCAGCAGTGTAGCTCGTTCGGAGCAGTTCTTC.

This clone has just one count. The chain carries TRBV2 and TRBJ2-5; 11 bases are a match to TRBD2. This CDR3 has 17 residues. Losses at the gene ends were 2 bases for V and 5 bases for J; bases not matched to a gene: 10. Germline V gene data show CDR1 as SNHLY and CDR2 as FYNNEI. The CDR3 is CASSESRSSGGVETQYF. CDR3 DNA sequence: TGTGCCAGCAGTGAAAGCCGGAGTAGCGGGGGGGTTGAGACCCAGTACTTC. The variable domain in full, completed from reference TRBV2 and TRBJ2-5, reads EPEVTQTPSHQVTQMGQEVILRCVPISNHLYFYWYRQILGQKVEFLVSFYNNEISEKSEIFDDQFSVERPDGSNFTLKIRSTKLEDSAMYFCASSESRSSGGVETQYFGPGTRLLVL.

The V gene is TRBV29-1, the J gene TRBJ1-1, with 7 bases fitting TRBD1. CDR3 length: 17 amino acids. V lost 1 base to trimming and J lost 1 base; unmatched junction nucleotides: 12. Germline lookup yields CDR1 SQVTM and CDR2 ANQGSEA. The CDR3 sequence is CSVEGERGPLWNTEAFF. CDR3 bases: TGCAGCGTTGAAGGGGAGAGGGGGCCCTTGTGGAACACTGAAGCTTTCTTT.

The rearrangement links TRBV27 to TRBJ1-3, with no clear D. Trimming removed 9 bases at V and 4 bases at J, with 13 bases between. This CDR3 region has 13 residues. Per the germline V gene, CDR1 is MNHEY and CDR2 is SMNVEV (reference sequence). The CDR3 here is CASSQVYGNTIYF. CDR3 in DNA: TGTGCCAGTTCTCAGGTCTACGGAAACACCATATATTTT.

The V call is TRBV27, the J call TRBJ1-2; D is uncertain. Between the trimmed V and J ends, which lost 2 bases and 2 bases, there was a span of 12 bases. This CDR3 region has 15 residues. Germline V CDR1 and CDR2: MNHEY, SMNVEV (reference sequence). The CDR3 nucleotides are TGTGCCAGCAGTTTAAATCTCGGACTAAACTATGGCTACACCTTC. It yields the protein CASSLNLGLNYGYTF.

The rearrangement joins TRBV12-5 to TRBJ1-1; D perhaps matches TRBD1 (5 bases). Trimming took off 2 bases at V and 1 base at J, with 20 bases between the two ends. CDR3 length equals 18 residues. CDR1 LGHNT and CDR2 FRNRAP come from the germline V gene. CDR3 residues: CASGLKGPGRFGNTEAFF. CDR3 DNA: TGTGCTAGTGGTTTGAAAGGGCCAGGGAGGTTTGGGAACACTGAAGCTTTCTTT.

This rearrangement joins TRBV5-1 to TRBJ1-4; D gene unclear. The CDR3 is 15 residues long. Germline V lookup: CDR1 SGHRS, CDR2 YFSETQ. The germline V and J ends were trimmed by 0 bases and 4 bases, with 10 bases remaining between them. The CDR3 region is CASSLGSGFNEKLFF. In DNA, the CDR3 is TGCGCCAGCAGCTTGGGGTCGGGTTTTAATGAAAAACTGTTTTTT.

CDR3 residues: CASSIGSGTEAFF. The CDR3 DNA reads TGTGCCAGTAGTATAGGTTCCGGCACTGAAGCTTTCTTT. The rearrangement uses TRBV19 and TRBJ1-1; D unresolved. V lost 1 base and J lost 4, with 7 bases in between. The CDR3 totals 13 residues. Germline CDR1 is LNHDA and CDR2 is SQIVND (reference sequence).

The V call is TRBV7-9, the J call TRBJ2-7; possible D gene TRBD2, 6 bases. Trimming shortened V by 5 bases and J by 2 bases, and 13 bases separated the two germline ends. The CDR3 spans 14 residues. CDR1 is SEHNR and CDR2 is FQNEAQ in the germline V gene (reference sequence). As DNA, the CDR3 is TGTGCCAGCAGCCACCGGGACTTACCCTACGAGCAGTACTTC. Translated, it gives CASSHRDLPYEQYF.

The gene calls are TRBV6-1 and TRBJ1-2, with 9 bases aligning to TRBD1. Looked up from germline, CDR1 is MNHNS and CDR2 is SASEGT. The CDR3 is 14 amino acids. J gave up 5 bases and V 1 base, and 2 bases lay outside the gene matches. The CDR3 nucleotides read TGTGCCAGCAGTGAAGTGACAGGGGGGTATGGCTACACCTTC. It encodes CASSEVTGGYGYTF.

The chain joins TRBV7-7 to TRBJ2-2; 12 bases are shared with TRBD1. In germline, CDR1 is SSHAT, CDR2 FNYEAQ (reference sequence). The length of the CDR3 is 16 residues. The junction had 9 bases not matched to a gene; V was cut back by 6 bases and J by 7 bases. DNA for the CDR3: TGTGCCAGCAGTTTAACGGGGACAGGGGGCGGCGGGGAGCTGTTTTTT. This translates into CASSLTGTGGGGELFF. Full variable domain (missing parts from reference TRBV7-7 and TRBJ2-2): GAGVSQSPRYKVTKRGQDVTLRCDPISSHATLYWYQQALGQGPEFLTYFNYEAQPDKSGLPSDRFSAERPEGSISTLTIQRTEQRDSAMYRCASSLTGTGGGGELFFGEGSRLTVL.

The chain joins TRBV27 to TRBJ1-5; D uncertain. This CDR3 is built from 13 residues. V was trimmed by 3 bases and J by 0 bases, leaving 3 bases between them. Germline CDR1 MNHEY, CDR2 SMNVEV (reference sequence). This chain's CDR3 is CASSFSSNQPQHF. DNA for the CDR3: TGTGCCAGCAGTTTTAGTAGCAATCAGCCCCAGCATTTT.

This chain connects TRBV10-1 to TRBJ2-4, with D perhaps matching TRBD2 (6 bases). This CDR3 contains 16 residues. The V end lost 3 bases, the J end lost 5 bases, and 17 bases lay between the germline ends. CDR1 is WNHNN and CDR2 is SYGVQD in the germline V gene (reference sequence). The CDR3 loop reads CASSEGLGGRENIQYF. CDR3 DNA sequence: TGCGCCAGCAGTGAAGGTCTCGGGGGACGAGAAAACATTCAGTACTTC.

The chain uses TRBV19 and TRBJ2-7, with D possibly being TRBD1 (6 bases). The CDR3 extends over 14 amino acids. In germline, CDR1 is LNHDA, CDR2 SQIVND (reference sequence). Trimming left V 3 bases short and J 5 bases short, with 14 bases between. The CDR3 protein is CASSIGGRGHEQYF. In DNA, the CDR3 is TGTGCCAGTAGTATCGGCGGCAGGGGCCACGAGCAGTACTTC.

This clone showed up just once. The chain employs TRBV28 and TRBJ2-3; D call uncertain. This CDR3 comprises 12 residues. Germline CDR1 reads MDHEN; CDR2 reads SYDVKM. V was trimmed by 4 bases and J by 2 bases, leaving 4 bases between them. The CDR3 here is CASSSVTDTQYF. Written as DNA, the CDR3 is TGTGCCAGCAGTTCTGTCACAGATACGCAGTATTTT.

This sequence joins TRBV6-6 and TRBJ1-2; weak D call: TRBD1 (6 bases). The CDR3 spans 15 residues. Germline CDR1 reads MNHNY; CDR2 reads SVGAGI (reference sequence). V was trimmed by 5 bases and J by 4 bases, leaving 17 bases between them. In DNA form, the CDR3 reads TGTGCCAGCAGTCAGCGGCAGGGGACGGGCTATGGCTACACCTTC. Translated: CASSQRQGTGYGYTF.

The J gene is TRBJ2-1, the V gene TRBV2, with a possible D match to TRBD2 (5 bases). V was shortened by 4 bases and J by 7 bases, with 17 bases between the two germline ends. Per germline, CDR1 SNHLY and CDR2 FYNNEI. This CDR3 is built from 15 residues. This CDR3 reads CASSGVAIGVNEQFF. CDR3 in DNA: TGTGCCAGCAGTGGAGTCGCCATCGGGGTAAATGAGCAGTTCTTC.

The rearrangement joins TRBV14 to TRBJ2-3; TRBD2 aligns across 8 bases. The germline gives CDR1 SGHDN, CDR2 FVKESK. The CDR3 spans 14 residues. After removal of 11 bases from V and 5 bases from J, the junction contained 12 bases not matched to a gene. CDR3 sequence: CAPPEGLGRDTQYF. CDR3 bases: TGTGCCCCCCCAGAGGGACTAGGACGAGATACGCAGTATTTT.

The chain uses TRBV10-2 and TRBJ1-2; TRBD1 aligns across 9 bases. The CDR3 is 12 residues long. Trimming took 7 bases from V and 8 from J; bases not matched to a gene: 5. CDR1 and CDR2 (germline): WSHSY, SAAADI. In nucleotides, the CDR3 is TGCGCCAGCACCGGGACAGGGAAGGGCTACACCTTC. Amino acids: CASTGTGKGYTF.

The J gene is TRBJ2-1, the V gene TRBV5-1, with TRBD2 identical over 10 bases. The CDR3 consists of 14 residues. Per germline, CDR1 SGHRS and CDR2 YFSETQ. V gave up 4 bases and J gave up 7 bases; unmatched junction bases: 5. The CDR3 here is CASSPGTSENEQFF. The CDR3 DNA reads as TGCGCCAGCAGCCCCGGGACTAGCGAGAATGAGCAGTTCTTC.

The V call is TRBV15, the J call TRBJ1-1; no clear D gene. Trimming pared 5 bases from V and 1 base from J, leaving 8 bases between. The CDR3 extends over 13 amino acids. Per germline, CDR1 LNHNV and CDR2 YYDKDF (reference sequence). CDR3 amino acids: CATSFDTNTEAFF. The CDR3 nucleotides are TGTGCCACCAGCTTTGACACGAACACTGAAGCTTTCTTT.

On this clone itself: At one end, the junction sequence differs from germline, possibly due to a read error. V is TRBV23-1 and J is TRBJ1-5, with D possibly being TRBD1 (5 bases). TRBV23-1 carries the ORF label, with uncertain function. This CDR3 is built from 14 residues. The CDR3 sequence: CYSTGGNSNQPQHF. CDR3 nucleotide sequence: TGTTACAGTACGGGGGGGAATAGCAATCAGCCCCAGCATTTT.

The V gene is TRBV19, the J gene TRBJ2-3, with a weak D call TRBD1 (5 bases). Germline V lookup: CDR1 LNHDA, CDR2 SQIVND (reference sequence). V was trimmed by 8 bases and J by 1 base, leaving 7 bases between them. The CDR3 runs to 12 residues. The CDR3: CASGARTDTQYF. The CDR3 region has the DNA TGTGCCAGTGGGGCTCGCACAGATACGCAGTATTTT.